Sequencing of this T cell receptor beta chain was carried out in a study of beta chain features in type 1 diabetes (dated by TCRdb to 2016 to 2019). For the study in its entirety: Patients and healthy donors did not differ in mean age, gender distribution, total cell number or subset yield. The study compared TCRB repertoires of sorted circulating CD4+ T cell subsets between recently diagnosed type 1 diabetes patients and matched healthy donors. Whereas all 30 or so donors provided naive and central memory subsets, regulatory and stem cell-like memory subsets were isolated from just 8 patients and about 8 healthy donors. Across all samples, some 100,000,000 sorted cells were examined, and cell number per subset correlated strongly with RNA yield. General conclusions and limits of the study: Naive, central memory and regulatory TCRB repertoires appeared to be more alike among patients than among healthy donors. Because small numbers of individuals were included in the HLA sub-analyses, any influence of HLA type on TCRB rearrangement was left unresolved. Because cDNA was sequenced instead of genomic DNA, activated cells with high expression could be over-represented, although the groups did not differ in activation or CD3 levels. Type 1 diabetes patients showed a moderate but significant shortening of TCRB CDR3 length in all four CD4+ subsets. Patients with type 1 diabetes made fewer insertions and deleted more nucleotides at VDJ recombination sites, implying thymic rearrangement abnormalities. PCR might favor shorter templates, but patient and control samples were amplified and corrected together, so any skew would affect both groups equally.

The entire amount of isolated RNA was reverse transcribed using the High Capacity cDNA Reverse Transcription Kit, so the sequenced TCRB transcripts were expressed ones. Deep immunoSEQ sequencing was performed on naive, central memory and regulatory T cell samples, with an average of roughly 3.3 million total reads per sample. After sorted cells were lysed in RLT buffer, RNA was extracted with DNase-treated RNeasy Micro or Mini kits, with the choice depending on cell number. To prevent cross-contamination, each cell subset was processed individually, whereas patient and healthy donor samples were processed jointly. The immunoSEQ multiplex PCR was used to amplify TCRB sequences from cDNA, generating 87-bp fragments that spanned the CDR3 region. Sequencing of the amplicons was performed on the Illumina HiSeq platform. In the original analysis: Synthetic template baselines were used to correct PCR bias computationally, reads within Hamming distance 2 were collapsed together, and singletons that could not be merged were discarded. Reads were aligned to IMGT to assign V, D and J genes, CDR3 length, and insertions or deletions at six rearrangement sites. Within each subset, clonotype counts were normalized to the number of sorted cells before true diversity and Gini coefficients were calculated with the tcR R package. The overlap coefficient, calculated on TCRB nucleotide sequences, was used to quantify repertoire sharing. Held by TCRdb, this immuneACCESS table contains in-frame sequences only and omits some clones. Under half of the omission traces to an unresolved V gene where checked; the cause of the rest is unknown. The DNA gave D and trimming, while V, J and clone size come from that table. The sample table records roughly 160,000 clones; 7.5% to 9.5% of these occur just once. More than 0.5% of the sample goes to the ten largest clones.

The CDR3 covers 14 residues, taking in both the cysteine and the phenylalanine. This entry keeps only the CDR3 DNA: 42 bases, framed from base 1. V trim: 10 bases; J trim: 2 bases; unmatched bases: 5. Sequences ENHRY (CDR1) and SYGVKD (CDR2) are obtained from the germline V gene. Each donor gave one peripheral blood draw, averaging roughly 120 mL, which was collected into heparinised tubes. A BD FACSAria II and a panel including CD45RO, CCR7, CD25, CD127, CD95 and CD27 were used to sort naive, central memory, regulatory and stem cell-like memory CD4+ T cells. Every sorted population had a purity above 98%. PBMCs were isolated immediately by Lymphoprep density gradient centrifugation and stained directly without culture. Samples were stained and sorted in pairs, with one healthy donor and one patient per experiment, so that batch effects were minimized. This clone was seen a handful of times. What antigen it recognizes has not been identified. The sample holds no much larger clone one base away, and base qualities are not on file.

The sequenced sample consisted of central memory CD4+ T cells from blood. In this chain, TRBV10-3 is recombined with TRBJ2-2, and 9 junctional nucleotides match TRBD1. The receptor was isolated from a woman between 18 and 30 years old with type 1 diabetes. The CDR3 region has the sequence CATMGQGNTGELFF. The DNA reads TGTGCCACGATGGGACAGGGCAACACCGGGGAGCTGTTTTTT.